One and the same sample provided the 8 T cell receptor beta chains below, sequenced in a study of CD8+ T cells in alopecia areata. Extraction of RNA preceded its reverse transcription into cDNA, which served as the sequencing template. Here immunoSEQ multiplex PCR was the method, and the copy in TCRdb shows in-frame clones only, minus some. The sample records more than 200,000 clones, approximately 47% being singletons. Regarding treatment: oral pan-JAK inhibitor, 5-10 mg twice daily. The specimen was CD4+ T cells sorted from blood, collected around week 37, from a patient treated with tofacitinib. The receptors originated from a human donor with alopecia areata.

This clone occurred a few times. V gene TRBV4-3 combines with J gene TRBJ2-7; D remains ambiguous. Trimming stripped 0 bases from V and 4 bases from J, with 7 bases between. The length of the CDR3 is 13 residues. Germline V gene lookup returns CDR1 LGHNA and CDR2 YSLEER. The CDR3 here is CASSQDFSYEQYF. CDR3 DNA: TGCGCCAGCAGCCAAGATTTTTCATACGAGCAGTACTTC.

This sequence joins TRBV28 and TRBJ2-3; no reliable D call. V lost 4 bases to trimming and J lost 4 bases, with 6 bases between them. Germline values: CDR1 MDHEN, CDR2 SYDVKM. This CDR3 contains 12 residues. Here the CDR3 reads CASSWGSDTQYF. The DNA for the CDR3 is TGTGCCAGCAGTTGGGGTTCAGATACGCAGTATTTT. Looking up the rest from reference TRBV28 and TRBJ2-3 gives the full variable domain: DVKVTQSSRYLVKRTGEKVFLECVQDMDHENMFWYRQDPGLGLRLIYFSYDVKMKEKGDIPEGYSVSREKKERFSLILESASTNQTSMYLCASSWGSDTQYFGPGTRLTVL.

The genes are TRBV10-3 and TRBJ2-1; TRBD1 matches at 8 bases. The CDR3 length is 15 residues. J was trimmed by 4 bases and V by 0 bases; bases with no gene match: 2. From germline, CDR1 is ENHRY and CDR2 SYGVKD. CDR3: CAISESTGVYNEQFF. CDR3 bases: TGTGCCATCAGTGAGTCGACAGGGGTATACAATGAGCAGTTCTTC.

V is TRBV6-5 and J is TRBJ2-3; 7 positions agree with TRBD2. Looked up from germline, CDR1 is MNHEY and CDR2 is SVGAGI. Trimming cost V 4 bases and J 4 bases; bases outside gene matches: 5. The CDR3 is 14 residues long. The CDR3 sequence is CASSLPGLPDTQYF. The CDR3 DNA reads as TGTGCCAGCAGTTTACCGGGACTACCAGATACGCAGTATTTT.

Notes on this clone: In the same sample, other DNA sequences code for this CDR3. The chain recombines TRBV29-1 with TRBJ2-3, with TRBD1 as a possible D gene (6 bases). The CDR3 runs 11 residues. V dropped 6 bases and J dropped 4 bases, with 8 bases sitting between them. Germline V CDR1 and CDR2: SQVTM, ANQGSEA. This CDR3 is CSVDRADTQYF. Written as DNA, the CDR3 is TGCAGCGTGGACAGAGCAGATACGCAGTATTTT.

The chain uses TRBV6-6 and TRBJ2-2, with D possibly TRBD1 on 6 matching bases. The CDR3 is 13 residues long. Looked up from germline, CDR1 is MNHNY and CDR2 is SVGAGI (reference sequence). Trimming stripped 4 bases from V and 6 bases from J, with 9 bases between. CDR3 DNA sequence: TGTGCCAGCAGTTTTGCAGGGGCCGGGGAGCTGTTTTTT. The encoded protein is CASSFAGAGELFF.

The chain employs TRBV7-2 and TRBJ2-4, with TRBD2 matching 9 bases. Germline assignment: CDR1 SGHTA and CDR2 FQGNSA. The CDR3 is 14 amino acids. V was pared by 6 bases and J by 9 bases, with 9 bases of the junction left unmatched. In nucleotides, the CDR3 is TGTGCCAGCAGGGGTGGTAGCGGGAGAGGCATTCAGTACTTC. It specifies CASRGGSGRGIQYF.

This clone has more than one count but fewer than ten. This rearrangement joins TRBV29-1 to TRBJ2-7; D is perhaps TRBD1 (6 bases). The CDR3 has 14 amino acids. Germline loops: CDR1 SQVTM, CDR2 ANQGSEA. Trimming shortened V by 6 bases and J by 0 bases, and 15 bases separated the two germline ends. As DNA, the CDR3 is TGCAGCGTGTCCCAGACAGGTCCCTCCTACGAGCAGTACTTC. It specifies CSVSQTGPSYEQYF.